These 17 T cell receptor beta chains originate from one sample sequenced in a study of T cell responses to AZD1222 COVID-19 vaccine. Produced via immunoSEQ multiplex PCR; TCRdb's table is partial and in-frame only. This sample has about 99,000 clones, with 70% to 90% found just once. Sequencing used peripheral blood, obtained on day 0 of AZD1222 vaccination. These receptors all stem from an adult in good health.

The chain's CDR3 is CASAPPWLDSYEQYF. The CDR3 nucleotides read TGTGCCAGCGCACCTCCCTGGCTAGATTCCTACGAGCAGTACTTC. The J gene is TRBJ2-7, the V gene TRBV7-9; D uncertain. There are 15 residues in the CDR3. The V gene's germline CDR1 is SEHNR and CDR2 FQNEAQ (reference sequence). V was shortened by 8 bases and J by 1 base, with 18 bases between the two germline ends.

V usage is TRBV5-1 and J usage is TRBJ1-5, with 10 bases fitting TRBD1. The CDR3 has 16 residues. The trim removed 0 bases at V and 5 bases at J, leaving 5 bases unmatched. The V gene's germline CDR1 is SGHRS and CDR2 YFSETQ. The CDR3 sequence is CASSLDGTGAYQPQHF. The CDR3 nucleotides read TGCGCCAGCAGCTTGGATGGGACAGGGGCCTATCAGCCCCAGCATTTT. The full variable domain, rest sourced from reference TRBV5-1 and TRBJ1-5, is KAGVTQTPRYLIKTRGQQVTLSCSPISGHRSVSWYQQTPGQGLQFLFEYFSETQRNKGNFPGRFSGRQFSNSRSEMNVSTLELGDSALYLCASSLDGTGAYQPQHFGDGTRLSIL.

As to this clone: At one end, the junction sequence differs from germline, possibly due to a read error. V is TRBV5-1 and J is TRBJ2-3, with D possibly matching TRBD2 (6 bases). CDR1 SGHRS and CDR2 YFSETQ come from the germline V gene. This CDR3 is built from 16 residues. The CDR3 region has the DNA TGTGCCAGCAGCGTGGGACTCCTCCATAGCACAGATACGCAGTATTTT. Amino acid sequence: CASSVGLLHSTDTQYF.

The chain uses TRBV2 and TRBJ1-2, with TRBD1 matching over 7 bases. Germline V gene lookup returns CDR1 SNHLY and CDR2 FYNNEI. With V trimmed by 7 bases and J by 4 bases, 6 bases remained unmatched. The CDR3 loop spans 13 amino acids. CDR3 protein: CASTRGQGYGYTF. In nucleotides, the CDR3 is TGTGCCAGCACGAGGGGGCAGGGCTATGGCTACACCTTC.

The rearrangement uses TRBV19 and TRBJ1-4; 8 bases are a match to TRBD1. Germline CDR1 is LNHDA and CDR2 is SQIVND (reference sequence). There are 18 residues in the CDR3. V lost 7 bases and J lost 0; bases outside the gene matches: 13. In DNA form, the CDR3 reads TGTGCCAGTACTAAGAGAGGACAGGGTTCGGCAACTAATGAAAAACTGTTTTTT. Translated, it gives CASTKRGQGSATNEKLFF.

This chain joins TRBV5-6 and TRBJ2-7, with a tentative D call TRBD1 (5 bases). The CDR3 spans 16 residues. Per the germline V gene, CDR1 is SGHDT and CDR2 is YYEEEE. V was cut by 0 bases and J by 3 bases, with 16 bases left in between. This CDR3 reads CASSLAVRRVVYEQYF. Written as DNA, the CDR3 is TGTGCCAGCAGCTTGGCGGTTCGCAGGGTAGTCTACGAGCAGTACTTC.

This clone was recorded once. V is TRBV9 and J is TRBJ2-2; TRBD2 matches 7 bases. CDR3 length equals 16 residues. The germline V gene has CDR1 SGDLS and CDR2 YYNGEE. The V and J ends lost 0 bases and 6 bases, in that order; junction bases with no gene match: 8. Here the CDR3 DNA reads TGTGCCAGCAGCGTAGATCCGCGGGGGACCGCCGGGGAGCTGTTTTTT. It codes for CASSVDPRGTAGELFF.

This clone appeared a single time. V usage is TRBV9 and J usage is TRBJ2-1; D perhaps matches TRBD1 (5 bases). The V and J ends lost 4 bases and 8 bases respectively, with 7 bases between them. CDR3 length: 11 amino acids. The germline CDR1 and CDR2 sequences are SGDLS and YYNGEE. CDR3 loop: CASSQGYEQFF. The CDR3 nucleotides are TGTGCCAGCAGCCAGGGATATGAGCAGTTCTTC. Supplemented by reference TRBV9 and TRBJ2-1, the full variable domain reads DSGVTQTPKHLITATGQRVTLRCSPRSGDLSVYWYQQSLDQGLQFLIQYYNGEERAKGNILERFSAQQFPDLHSELNLSSLELGDSALYFCASSQGYEQFFGPGTRLTVL.

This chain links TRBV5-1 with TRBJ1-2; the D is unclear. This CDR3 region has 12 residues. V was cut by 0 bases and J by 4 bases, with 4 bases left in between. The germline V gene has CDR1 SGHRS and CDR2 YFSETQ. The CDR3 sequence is CASSLDSYGYTF. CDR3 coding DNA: TGCGCCAGCAGCTTGGACAGCTATGGCTACACCTTC.

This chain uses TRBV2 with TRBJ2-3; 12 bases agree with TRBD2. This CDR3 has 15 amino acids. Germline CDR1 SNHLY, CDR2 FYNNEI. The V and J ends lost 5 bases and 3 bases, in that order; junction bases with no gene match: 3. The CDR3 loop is CASSSGTSGTDTQYF. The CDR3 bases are TGTGCCAGCAGTAGCGGGACTAGCGGGACAGATACGCAGTATTTT. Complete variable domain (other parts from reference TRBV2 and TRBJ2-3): EPEVTQTPSHQVTQMGQEVILRCVPISNHLYFYWYRQILGQKVEFLVSFYNNEISEKSEIFDDQFSVERPDGSNFTLKIRSTKLEDSAMYFCASSSGTSGTDTQYFGPGTRLTVL.

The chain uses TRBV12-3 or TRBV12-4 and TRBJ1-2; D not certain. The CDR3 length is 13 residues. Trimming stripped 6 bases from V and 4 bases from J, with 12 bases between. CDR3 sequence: CASSSDGIYGYTF. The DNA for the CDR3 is TGTGCCAGCAGCTCCGACGGTATCTATGGCTACACCTTC.

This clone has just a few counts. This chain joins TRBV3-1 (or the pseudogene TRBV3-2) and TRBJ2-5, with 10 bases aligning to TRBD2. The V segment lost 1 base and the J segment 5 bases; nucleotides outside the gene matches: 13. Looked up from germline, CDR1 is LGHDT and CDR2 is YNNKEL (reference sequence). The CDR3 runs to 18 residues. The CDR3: CASSQALLSSGSSETQYF. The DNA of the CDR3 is TGTGCCAGCAGCCAAGCCCTCCTGTCTAGCGGGAGCTCGGAGACCCAGTACTTC.

CDR3 protein: CASSQDRGRGKLFF. CDR3 nucleotide sequence: TGTGCCAGCAGCCAAGACAGGGGCCGGGGAAAACTGTTTTTT. V usage is TRBV7-8 and J usage is TRBJ1-4, with 8 positions matching TRBD1. The CDR3 consists of 14 residues. Unmatched junction bases numbered 9, after V lost 5 bases and J lost 10 bases. The germline V gene has CDR1 SGHVS and CDR2 FQNEAQ.

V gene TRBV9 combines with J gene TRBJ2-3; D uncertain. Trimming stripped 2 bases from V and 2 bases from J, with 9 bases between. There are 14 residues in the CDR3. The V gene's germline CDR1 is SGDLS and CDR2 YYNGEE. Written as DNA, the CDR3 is TGTGCCAGCAGCGTCGCATTAAACACAGATACGCAGTATTTT. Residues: CASSVALNTDTQYF.

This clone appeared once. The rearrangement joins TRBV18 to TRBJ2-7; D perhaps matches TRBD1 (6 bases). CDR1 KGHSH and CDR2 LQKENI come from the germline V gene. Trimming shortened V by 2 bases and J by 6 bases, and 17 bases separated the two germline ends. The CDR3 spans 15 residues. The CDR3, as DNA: TGTGCCAGCTCACCAACGGGGCAGGGGCAGGTCGAGCAGTACTTC. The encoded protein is CASSPTGQGQVEQYF.

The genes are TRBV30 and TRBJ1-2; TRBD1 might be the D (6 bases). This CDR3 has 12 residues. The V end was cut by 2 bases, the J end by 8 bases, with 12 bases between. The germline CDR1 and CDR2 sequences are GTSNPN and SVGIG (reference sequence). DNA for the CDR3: TGTGCCTGGAGTACAACAGGGACGGGCTACACCTTC. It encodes CAWSTTGTGYTF.

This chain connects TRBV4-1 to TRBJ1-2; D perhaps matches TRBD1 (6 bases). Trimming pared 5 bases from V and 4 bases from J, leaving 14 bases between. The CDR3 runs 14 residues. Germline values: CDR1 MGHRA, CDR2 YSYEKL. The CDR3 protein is CASSNRGASYGYTF. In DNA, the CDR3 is TGCGCCAGCAGCAATCGGGGGGCTAGCTATGGCTACACCTTC.